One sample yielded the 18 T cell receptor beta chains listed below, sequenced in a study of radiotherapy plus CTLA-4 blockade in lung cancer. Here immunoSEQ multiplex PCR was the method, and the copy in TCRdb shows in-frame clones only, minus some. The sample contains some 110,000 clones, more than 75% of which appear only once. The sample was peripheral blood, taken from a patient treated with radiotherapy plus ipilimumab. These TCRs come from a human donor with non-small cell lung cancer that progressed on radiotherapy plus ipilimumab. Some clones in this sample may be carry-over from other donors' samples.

CDR3 sequence reads: CASSLKTGQNYGYTF. Written as DNA, the CDR3 is TGTGCCAGCAGCTTGAAAACAGGGCAAAACTATGGCTACACCTTC. V is TRBV5-4 and J is TRBJ1-2, with a possible D match to TRBD1 (6 bases). The germline V and J ends were trimmed by 1 base and 2 bases, with 12 bases remaining between them. The CDR3 sequence is 15 residues long. Germline lookup yields CDR1 SGHNT and CDR2 YYREEE (reference sequence).

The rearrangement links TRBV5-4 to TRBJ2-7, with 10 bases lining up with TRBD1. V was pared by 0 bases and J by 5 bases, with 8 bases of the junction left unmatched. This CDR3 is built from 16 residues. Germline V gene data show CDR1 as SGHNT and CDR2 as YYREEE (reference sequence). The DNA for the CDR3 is TGTGCCAGCAGCTTGGGGGCGGGGACAGGGGACCACGAGCAGTACTTC. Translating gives CASSLGAGTGDHEQYF.

The CDR3: CAWSVGAPDETQYF. The CDR3 nucleotides are TGTGCCTGGAGTGTAGGTGCCCCGGACGAGACCCAGTACTTC. This sequence joins TRBV30 and TRBJ2-5; no clear D. The CDR3 totals 14 residues. V lost 0 bases and J lost 5, with 13 bases in between. Germline V gene data show CDR1 as GTSNPN and CDR2 as SVGIG (reference sequence).

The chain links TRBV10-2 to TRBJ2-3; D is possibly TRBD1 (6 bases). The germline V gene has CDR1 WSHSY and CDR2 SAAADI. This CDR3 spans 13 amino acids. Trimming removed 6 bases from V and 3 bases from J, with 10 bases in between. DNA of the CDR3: TGCGCCAGCAGCCACAGGGAAACAGATACGCAGTATTTT. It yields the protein CASSHRETDTQYF.

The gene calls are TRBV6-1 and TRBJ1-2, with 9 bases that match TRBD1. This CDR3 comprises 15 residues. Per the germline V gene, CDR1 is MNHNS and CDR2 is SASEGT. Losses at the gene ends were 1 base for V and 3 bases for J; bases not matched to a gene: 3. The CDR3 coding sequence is TGTGCCAGCAGTGAAGGGCGGGACAGGGACTATGGCTACACCTTC. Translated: CASSEGRDRDYGYTF.

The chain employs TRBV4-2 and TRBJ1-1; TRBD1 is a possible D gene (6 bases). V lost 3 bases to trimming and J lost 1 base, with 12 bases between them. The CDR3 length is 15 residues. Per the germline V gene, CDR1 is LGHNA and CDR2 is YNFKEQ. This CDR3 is CASSHGGGSNTEAFF. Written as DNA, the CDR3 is TGTGCCAGCAGCCATGGGGGGGGCTCGAACACTGAAGCTTTCTTT.

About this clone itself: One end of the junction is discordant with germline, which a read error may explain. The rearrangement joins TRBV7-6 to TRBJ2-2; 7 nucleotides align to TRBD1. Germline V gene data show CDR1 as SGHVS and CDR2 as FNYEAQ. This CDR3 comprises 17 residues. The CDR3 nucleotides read TGTGCCAACAGCTTACGGCAGGGACAGTCTAACACCGGGGAGCTGTTTTTT. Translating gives CANSLRQGQSNTGELFF.

This CDR3 reads CASTPDRGRVNYGYTF. The CDR3 region has the DNA TGCGCCAGCACACCTGACAGGGGACGGGTCAACTATGGCTACACCTTC. The V gene is TRBV4-1, the J gene TRBJ1-2; 8 positions match TRBD1. Germline values: CDR1 MGHRA, CDR2 YSYEKL. Trimming removed 7 bases from V and 2 bases from J; junction bases left unmatched: 12. The CDR3 runs 16 residues.

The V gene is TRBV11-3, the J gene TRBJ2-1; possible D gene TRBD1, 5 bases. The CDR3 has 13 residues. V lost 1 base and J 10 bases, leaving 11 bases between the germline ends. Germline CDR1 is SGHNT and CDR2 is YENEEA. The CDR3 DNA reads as TGTGCCAGCAGCTTAGTGTATCAGGGAGAGCAGTTCTTC. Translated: CASSLVYQGEQFF.

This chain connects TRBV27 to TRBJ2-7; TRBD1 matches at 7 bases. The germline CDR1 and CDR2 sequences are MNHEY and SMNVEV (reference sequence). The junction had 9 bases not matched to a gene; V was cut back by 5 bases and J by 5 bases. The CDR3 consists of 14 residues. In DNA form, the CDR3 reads TGTGCCAGCAGTACAAGGACAGGTGTCCACGAGCAGTACTTC. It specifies CASSTRTGVHEQYF.

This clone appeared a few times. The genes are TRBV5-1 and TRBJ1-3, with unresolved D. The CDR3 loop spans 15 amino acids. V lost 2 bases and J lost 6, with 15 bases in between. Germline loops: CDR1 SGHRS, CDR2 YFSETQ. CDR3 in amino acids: CASSFVPGTQNTIYF. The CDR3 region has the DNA TGCGCCAGCAGCTTCGTGCCGGGCACCCAAAACACCATATATTTT.

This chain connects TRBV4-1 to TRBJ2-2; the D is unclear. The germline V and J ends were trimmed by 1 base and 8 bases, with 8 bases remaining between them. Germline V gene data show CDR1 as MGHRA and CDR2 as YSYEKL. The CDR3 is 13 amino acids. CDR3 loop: CASSQASTGELFF. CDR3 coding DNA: TGCGCCAGCAGCCAAGCCAGCACTGGGGAGCTGTTTTTT.

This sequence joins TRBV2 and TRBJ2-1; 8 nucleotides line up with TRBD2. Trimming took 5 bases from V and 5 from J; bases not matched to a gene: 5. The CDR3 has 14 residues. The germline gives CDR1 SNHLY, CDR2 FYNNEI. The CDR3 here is CASSSGGTHNEQFF. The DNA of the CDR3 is TGTGCCAGCAGTAGCGGGGGAACGCACAATGAGCAGTTCTTC. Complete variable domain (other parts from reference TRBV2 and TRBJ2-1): EPEVTQTPSHQVTQMGQEVILRCVPISNHLYFYWYRQILGQKVEFLVSFYNNEISEKSEIFDDQFSVERPDGSNFTLKIRSTKLEDSAMYFCASSSGGTHNEQFFGPGTRLTVL.

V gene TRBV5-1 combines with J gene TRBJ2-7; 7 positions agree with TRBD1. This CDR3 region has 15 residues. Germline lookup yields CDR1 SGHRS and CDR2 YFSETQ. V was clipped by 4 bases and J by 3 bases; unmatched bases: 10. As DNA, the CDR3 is TGCGCCAGCAGCAAGATTCCGGGACAGAGCTACGAGCAGTACTTC. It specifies CASSKIPGQSYEQYF.

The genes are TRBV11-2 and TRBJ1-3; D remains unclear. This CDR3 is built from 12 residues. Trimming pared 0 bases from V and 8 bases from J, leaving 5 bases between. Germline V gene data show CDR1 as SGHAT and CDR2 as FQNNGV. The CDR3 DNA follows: TGTGCCAGCAGCTTAGATCGAGACACCATATATTTT. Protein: CASSLDRDTIYF.

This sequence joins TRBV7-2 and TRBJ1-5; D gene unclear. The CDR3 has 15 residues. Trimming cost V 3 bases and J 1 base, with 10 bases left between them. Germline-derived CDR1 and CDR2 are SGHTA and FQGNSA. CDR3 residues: CASSLGSGSNQPQHF. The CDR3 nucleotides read TGTGCCAGCAGCTTGGGATCTGGAAGCAATCAGCCCCAGCATTTT.

CDR3 in DNA: TGTGCCATCAGTGAGGGGGCGCCGGGCAATCAGCCCCAGCATTTT. Protein product: CAISEGAPGNQPQHF. The J gene is TRBJ1-5, the V gene TRBV10-3; D perhaps matches TRBD1 (5 bases). The CDR3 runs to 15 residues. Between the trimmed V and J ends, which lost 2 bases and 2 bases, there was a span of 10 bases. The germline V gene encodes CDR1 ENHRY and CDR2 SYGVKD.

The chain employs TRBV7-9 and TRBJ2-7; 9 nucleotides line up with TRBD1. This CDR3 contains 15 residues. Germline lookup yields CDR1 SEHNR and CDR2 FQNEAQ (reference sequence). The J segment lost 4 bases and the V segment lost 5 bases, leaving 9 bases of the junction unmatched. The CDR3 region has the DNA TGTGCCAGCAGCCACACGACAGGGGGGAATTACGAGCAGTACTTC. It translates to CASSHTTGGNYEQYF.